Below are 7 T cell receptor beta chains sequenced from a single sample in a study of T cell changes during pregnancy in multiple sclerosis. The repertoire was sequenced with immunoSEQ multiplex PCR; TCRdb's copy has only in-frame clones and lacks some. The sample has some 96,000 clones; approximately 90% are singletons. Sequences were derived from peripheral blood, sampled after pregnancy. All receptors derive from a female donor with multiple sclerosis, enrolled in a pregnancy study.

The chain employs TRBV19 and TRBJ2-3, with D possibly matching TRBD1 (5 bases). V lost 11 bases to trimming and J lost 4 bases, with 19 bases between them. CDR3 length equals 14 residues. The germline V gene encodes CDR1 LNHDA and CDR2 SQIVND (reference sequence). The CDR3 sequence is CACPRVQGADTQYF. The CDR3 DNA is TGTGCCTGCCCCCGGGTCCAAGGGGCAGATACGCAGTATTTT.

This rearrangement joins TRBV7-8 to TRBJ2-2; tentative D call: TRBD2 (5 bases). V dropped 7 bases and J dropped 0 bases, with 12 bases sitting between them. The CDR3 loop spans 15 amino acids. Germline CDR1 reads SGHVS; CDR2 reads FQNEAQ. The CDR3 DNA follows: TGTGCCAGCATCCGAGGGTGGGCGAACACCGGGGAGCTGTTTTTT. This sequence encodes CASIRGWANTGELFF.

The chain recombines TRBV27 with TRBJ2-3; D gene unclear. Between the trimmed V and J ends, which lost 6 bases and 1 base, there was a span of 17 bases. This CDR3 spans 16 amino acids. The V gene's germline CDR1 is MNHEY and CDR2 SMNVEV (reference sequence). CDR3: CASSPLGQSGTDTQYF. The CDR3 DNA follows: TGTGCCAGCAGCCCATTGGGCCAGTCGGGCACAGATACGCAGTATTTT.

J is TRBJ1-3 and V is TRBV7-6, with D perhaps TRBD1 (5 bases). The V gene lost 1 base and the J gene lost 0 bases, with 10 bases spanning the gap. In germline, CDR1 is SGHVS, CDR2 FNYEAQ. This CDR3 has 16 residues. The CDR3 here is CASSLGPGRSGNTIYF. CDR3 DNA sequence: TGTGCCAGCAGCTTAGGGCCAGGGCGCTCTGGAAACACCATATATTTT.

This clone was counted once. V is TRBV15 and J is TRBJ2-7, with TRBD1 matching over 9 bases. V gave up 1 base and J gave up 1 base; unmatched junction bases: 2. This CDR3 contains 15 residues. Germline CDR1 LNHNV, CDR2 YYDKDF (reference sequence). The CDR3 protein is CATSRGGQGSYEQYF. The CDR3, as DNA: TGTGCCACCAGCAGAGGGGGACAGGGTTCCTACGAGCAGTACTTC.

The chain has TRBV7-8 and TRBJ2-7; 8 bases line up with TRBD2. J lost 8 bases, V lost 3 bases, and 9 bases had no gene match. The CDR3 is 14 residues long. Germline loops: CDR1 SGHVS, CDR2 FQNEAQ. The DNA for the CDR3 is TGTGCCAGCAGCTTGGGTCTAGCGGGCCAAAAGCAGTACTTC. This translates into CASSLGLAGQKQYF.

V usage is TRBV19 and J usage is TRBJ2-7, with 9 bases fitting TRBD1. The trim removed 5 bases at V and 4 bases at J, leaving 9 bases unmatched. From germline, CDR1 is LNHDA and CDR2 SQIVND (reference sequence). The CDR3 is 15 amino acids. The DNA of the CDR3 is TGTGCCAGTAGTCACCCCGGGACAGGGAGATACGAGCAGTACTTC. This gives the protein CASSHPGTGRYEQYF.